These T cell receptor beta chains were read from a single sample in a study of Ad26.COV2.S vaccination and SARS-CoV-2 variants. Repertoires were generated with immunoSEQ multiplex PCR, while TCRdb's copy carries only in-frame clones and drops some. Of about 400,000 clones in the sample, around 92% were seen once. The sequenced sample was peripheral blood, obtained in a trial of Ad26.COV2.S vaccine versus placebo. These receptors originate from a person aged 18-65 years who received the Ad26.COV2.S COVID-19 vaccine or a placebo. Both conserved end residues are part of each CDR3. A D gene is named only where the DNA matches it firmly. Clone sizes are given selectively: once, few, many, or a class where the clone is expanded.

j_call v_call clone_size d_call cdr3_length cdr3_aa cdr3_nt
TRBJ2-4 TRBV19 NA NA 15 CASSSGTPGKNIQYF TGTGCCAGTAGTTCCGGGACGCCGGGCAAAAACATTCAGTACTTC
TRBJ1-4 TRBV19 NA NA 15 CATRLHAGKNEKLFF TGTGCCACACGCCTGCACGCCGGGAAAAATGAAAAACTGTTTTTT
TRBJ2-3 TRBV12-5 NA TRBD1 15 CVHAGIQGAGDTQYF TGTGTACACGCCGGGATCCAGGGGGCCGGAGATACGCAGTATTTT
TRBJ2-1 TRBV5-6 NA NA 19 CASSHGGPWGTSSYNEQFF TGTGCCAGCAGCCACGGCGGCCCCTGGGGGACGAGCTCCTACAATGAGCAGTTCTTC
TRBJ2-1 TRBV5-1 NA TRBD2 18 CASSWDSGGPSSYNEQFF TGCGCCAGCAGCTGGGATAGCGGGGGCCCCAGCTCCTACAATGAGCAGTTCTTC
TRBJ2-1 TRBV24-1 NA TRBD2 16 CATSDGVRGAYNEQFF TGTGCCACCAGTGATGGGGTTCGGGGGGCCTACAATGAGCAGTTCTTC
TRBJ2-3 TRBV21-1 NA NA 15 CASTPGLAGTDTQYF TGTGCCAGCACCCCGGGACTAGCAGGCACAGATACGCAGTATTTT
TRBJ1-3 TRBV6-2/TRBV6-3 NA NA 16 CASSPTEEHSGNTIYF TGTGCCAGCAGCCCGACCGAGGAACACTCTGGAAACACCATATATTTT
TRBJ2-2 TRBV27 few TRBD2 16 CASSFLRTSRDGELFF TGTGCCAGCAGTTTCCTTAGGACTAGTCGGGACGGGGAGCTGTTTTTT
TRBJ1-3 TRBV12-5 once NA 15 CASGPGILSGNTIYF TGTGCTAGTGGCCCAGGGATACTCTCTGGAAACACCATATATTTT
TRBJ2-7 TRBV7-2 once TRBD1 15 CASSPSAQGAREQYF TGTGCCAGCAGCCCTTCCGCACAGGGGGCTCGCGAGCAGTACTTC
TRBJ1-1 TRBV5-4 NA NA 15 CASSLEWQKDTEAFF TGTGCCAGCAGCTTGGAGTGGCAGAAGGATACTGAAGCTTTCTTT
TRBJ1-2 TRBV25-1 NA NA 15 CASSVTYPTLGGYTF TGTGCCAGCAGTGTTACCTACCCGACTTTGGGTGGCTACACCTTC
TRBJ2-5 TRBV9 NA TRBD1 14 CASSLSGQKETQYF TGTGCCAGCAGCCTCTCGGGACAGAAAGAGACCCAGTACTTC
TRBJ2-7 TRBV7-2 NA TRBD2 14 CASSLSGGDYEQYF TGTGCCAGCAGCCTTAGCGGGGGGGACTACGAGCAGTACTTC
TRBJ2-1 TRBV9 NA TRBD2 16 CASSTPSGGAGNEQFF TGTGCCAGCAGCACTCCTAGCGGGGGGGCAGGGAATGAGCAGTTCTTC
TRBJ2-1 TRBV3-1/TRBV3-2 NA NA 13 CASSQERWNEQFF TGTGCCAGCAGCCAAGAGAGGTGGAATGAGCAGTTCTTC
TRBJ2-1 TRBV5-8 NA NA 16 CASSLARTLSYNEQFF TGTGCCAGCAGCTTGGCCCGGACTCTCTCCTACAATGAGCAGTTCTTC
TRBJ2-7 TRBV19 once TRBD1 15 CASSHRGHSSYEQYF TGTGCCAGTAGCCACAGGGGGCACAGCTCCTACGAGCAGTACTTC
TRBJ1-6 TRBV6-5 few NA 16 CASSYGQGSRNSPLHF TGTGCCAGCAGTTACGGGCAGGGGTCGAGGAATTCACCCCTCCACTTT
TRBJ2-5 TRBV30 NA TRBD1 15 CAWTGQGLVGETQYF TGTGCCTGGACAGGACAGGGGTTGGTCGGAGAGACCCAGTACTTC
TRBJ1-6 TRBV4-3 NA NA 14 CASSQDKGGTPLHF TGCGCCAGCAGCCAAGACAAGGGGGGGACACCCCTCCACTTT
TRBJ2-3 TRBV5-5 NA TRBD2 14 CASSLRGGSDTQYF TGTGCCAGCAGCTTGCGGGGGGGTTCAGATACGCAGTATTTT
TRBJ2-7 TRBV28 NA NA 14 CASSSDRLSYEQYF TGTGCCAGCAGTTCTGACAGGCTCTCCTACGAGCAGTACTTC
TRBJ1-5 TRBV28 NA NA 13 CASSFDSNQPQHF TGTGCCAGCAGTTTCGATAGCAATCAGCCCCAGCATTTT
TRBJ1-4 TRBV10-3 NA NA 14 CAISEQGTNEKLFF TGTGCCATCAGTGAACAGGGAACTAATGAAAAACTGTTTTTT
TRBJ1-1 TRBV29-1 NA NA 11 CSVDIYTEAFF TGCAGCGTTGACATTTACACTGAAGCTTTCTTT
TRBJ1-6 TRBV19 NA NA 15 CASSPRAGWNSPLHF TGTGCCAGTAGTCCCCGGGCAGGGTGGAATTCACCCCTCCACTTT
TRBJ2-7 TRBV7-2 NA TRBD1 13 CASRQGVSYEQYF TGTGCCAGTCGACAGGGAGTTTCCTACGAGCAGTACTTC
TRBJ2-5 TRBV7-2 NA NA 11 CASVWGETQYF TGTGCCAGCGTCTGGGGGGAGACCCAGTACTTC
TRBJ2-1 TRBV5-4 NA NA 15 CASSFRAGSYNEQFF TGTGCCAGCAGCTTTAGAGCGGGCTCCTACAATGAGCAGTTCTTC
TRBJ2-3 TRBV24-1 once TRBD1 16 CATSDSGQGSTDTQYF TGTGCCACCAGTGACTCCGGACAGGGGAGCACAGATACGCAGTATTTT
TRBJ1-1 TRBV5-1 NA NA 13 CASSLGQGIEAFF TGCGCCAGCAGCTTGGGCCAGGGGATTGAAGCTTTCTTT
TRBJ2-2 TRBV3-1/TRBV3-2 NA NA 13 CASSQRGTGELFF TGTGCCAGCAGCCAGCGGGGCACCGGGGAGCTGTTTTTT
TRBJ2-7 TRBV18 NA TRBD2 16 CASSPLAGPSSYEQYF TGTGCCAGCTCACCACTAGCGGGGCCGAGCTCCTACGAGCAGTACTTC